The following is a TCR beta chain sequence with its context. Its antigen is currently unknown. The record originates from a study of glioma-infiltrating T cells after dendritic cell vaccination. Study-wide background: Treatment, given 2003 to 2012, was autologous tumor lysate-pulsed dendritic cell vaccination.

Amplification used 60 V beta primers and 13 J beta primers. The method was immunoSEQ multiplex PCR; TCRdb's version includes in-frame clones alone and lacks a portion of them. The sample comprises roughly 100,000 clones, more than 75% of which are singletons, and under 3% rests with the top ten. This CDR3 region has 14 residues. The germline V gene encodes CDR1 SNHLY and CDR2 FYNNEI. V lost 6 bases to trimming and J lost 0 bases, with 6 bases between them. Study results and caveats: Patients with more pretreatment TILs had longer time to progression and survival.

PBMC were collected before vaccination, two weeks after the third vaccination, and at progression. Sequenced material: blood, taken before dendritic cell vaccination. The TCR originated in a human donor with glioblastoma. The chain has TRBV2 and TRBJ1-6, with no clear D. CDR3 sequence reads: CASSFGSYNSPLHF. For the CDR3, the DNA is TGTGCCAGCAGCTTCGGCTCCTATAATTCACCCCTCCACTTT.